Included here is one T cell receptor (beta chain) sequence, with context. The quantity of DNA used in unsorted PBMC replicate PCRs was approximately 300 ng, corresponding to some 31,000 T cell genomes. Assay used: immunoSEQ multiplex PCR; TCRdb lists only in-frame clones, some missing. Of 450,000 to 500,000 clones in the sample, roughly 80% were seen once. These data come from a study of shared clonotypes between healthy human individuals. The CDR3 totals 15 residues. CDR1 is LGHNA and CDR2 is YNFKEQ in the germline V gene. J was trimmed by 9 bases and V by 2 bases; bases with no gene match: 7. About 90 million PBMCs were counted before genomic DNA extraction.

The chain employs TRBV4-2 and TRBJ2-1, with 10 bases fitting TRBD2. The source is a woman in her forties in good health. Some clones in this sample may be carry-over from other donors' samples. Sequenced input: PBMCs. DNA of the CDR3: TGTGCCAGCAGCCAACCTAGCGGGAGAGTGGGTGAGCAGTTCTTC. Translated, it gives CASSQPSGRVGEQFF.